This TCR beta chain was captured by sequencing in a study of blood T cells in healthy people across ages. V was pared by 3 bases and J by 0 bases, with 3 bases between. The CDR3 is made up of 12 amino acids. Germline CDR1 and CDR2: ENHRY and SYGVKD. The authors ran a second PCR of roughly 6 to 12 cycles using a sample-barcoded 5' primer and a J-beta primer mix. One entry per CDR3 protein, called by TCRdb with MiXCR from the 5' RACE reads. Altogether roughly 800,000 distinct CDR3 sequences are present, approximately 25% being singletons, with the ten largest covering approximately 4%. This same sample was also taken into another study, of T cells of mothers and their children.

The sequence came from a boy between 10 and 17 years old in good health. This sequence joins TRBV10-3 and TRBJ2-7; D not resolved. Sequenced: blood. DNA of the CDR3: TGTGCCATCAGTGAAAACTCCTACGAGCAGTACTTC. It codes for CAISENSYEQYF.